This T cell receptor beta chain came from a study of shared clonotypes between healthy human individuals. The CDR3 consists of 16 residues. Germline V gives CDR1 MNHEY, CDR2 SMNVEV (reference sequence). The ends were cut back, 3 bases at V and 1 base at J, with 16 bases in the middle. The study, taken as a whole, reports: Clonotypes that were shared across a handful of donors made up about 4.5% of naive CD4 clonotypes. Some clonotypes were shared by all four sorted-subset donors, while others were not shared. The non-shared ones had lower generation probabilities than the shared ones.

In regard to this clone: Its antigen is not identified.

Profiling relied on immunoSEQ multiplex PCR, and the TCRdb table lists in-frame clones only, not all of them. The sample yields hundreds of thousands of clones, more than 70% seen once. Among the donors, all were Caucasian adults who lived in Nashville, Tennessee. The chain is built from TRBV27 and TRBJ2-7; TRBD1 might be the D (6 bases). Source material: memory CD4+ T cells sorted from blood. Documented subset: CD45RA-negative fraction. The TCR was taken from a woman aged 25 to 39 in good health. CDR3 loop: CASSLSGGRLSYEQYF. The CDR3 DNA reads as TGTGCCAGCAGTTTGTCTGGGGGCCGGTTATCCTACGAGCAGTACTTC.